This T cell receptor beta chain was found in a study of OX40 agonist ivuxolimab in advanced cancers. Looking at the study overall: A male proportion of more than 75% was recorded, with mean age approximately 56 years and range roughly 23 to 90. A partial response was reached by three patients: one with hepatocellular carcinoma and two with cutaneous melanoma.

Germline CDR1 and CDR2: SNHLY and FYNNEI. This CDR3 has 14 amino acids. Unmatched junction bases numbered 2, after V lost 4 bases and J lost 7 bases. Libraries were prepared by immunoSEQ multiplex PCR; TCRdb keeps only in-frame clonotypes and omits some of them. The table has over 45,000 clones, under 85% seen once; the top ten hold 1.2%. The chain uses TRBV2 and TRBJ2-5, with TRBD2 matching 14 bases. The receptor was isolated from an adult with an advanced solid tumor such as melanoma, head and neck, liver or kidney cancer. Sample: CD4+ or CD8+ T cells sorted from blood, taken in a trial of the OX40 agonist ivuxolimab. CDR3 amino acids: CASSVGTSGRTQYF. CDR3 nucleotide sequence: TGTGCCAGCAGTGTTGGGACTAGCGGGAGGACCCAGTACTTC.